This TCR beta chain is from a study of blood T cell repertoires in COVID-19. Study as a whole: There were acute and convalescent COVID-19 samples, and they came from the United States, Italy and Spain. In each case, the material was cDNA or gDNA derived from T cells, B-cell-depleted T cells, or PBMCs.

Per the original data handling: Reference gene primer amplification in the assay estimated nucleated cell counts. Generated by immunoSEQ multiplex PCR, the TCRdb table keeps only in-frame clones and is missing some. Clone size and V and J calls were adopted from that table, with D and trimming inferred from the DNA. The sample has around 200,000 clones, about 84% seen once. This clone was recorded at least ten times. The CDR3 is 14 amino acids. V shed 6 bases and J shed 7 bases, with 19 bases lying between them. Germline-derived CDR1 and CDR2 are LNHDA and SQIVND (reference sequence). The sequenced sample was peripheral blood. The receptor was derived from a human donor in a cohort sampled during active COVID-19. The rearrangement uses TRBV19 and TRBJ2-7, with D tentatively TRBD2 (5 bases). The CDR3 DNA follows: TGTGCCAGTAGCCGATCTGGAGGTCTAGGGGAGCAGTACTTC. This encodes CASSRSGGLGEQYF.